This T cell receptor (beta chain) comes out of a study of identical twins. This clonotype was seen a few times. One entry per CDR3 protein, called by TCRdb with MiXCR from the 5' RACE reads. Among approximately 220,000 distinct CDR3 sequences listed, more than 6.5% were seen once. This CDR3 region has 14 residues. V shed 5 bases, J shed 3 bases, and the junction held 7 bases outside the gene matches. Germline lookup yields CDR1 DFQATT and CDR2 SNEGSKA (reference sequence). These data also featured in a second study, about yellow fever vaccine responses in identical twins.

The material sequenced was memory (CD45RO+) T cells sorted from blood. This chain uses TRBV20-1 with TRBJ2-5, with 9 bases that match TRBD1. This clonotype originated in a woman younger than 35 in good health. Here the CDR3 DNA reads TGCAGTGCTGCTGGGACAGGGAGCAAAGAGACCCAGTACTTC. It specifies CSAAGTGSKETQYF.